Listed below are T cell receptor beta chains from one sample, sequenced in a study of control samples from healthy donors and cancer patients. Sequencing used immunoSEQ multiplex PCR; TCRdb keeps in-frame clones, though not all of them. The sample contains around 250,000 clones, roughly four fifths of which appear only once. The specimen was PBMCs. The origin of the receptors is an older woman with lung cancer. Both conserved end residues are trimmed from each CDR3. Fields, in order: J gene, V gene, CDR3 protein.

TRBJ2-1 TRBV19 ASTLGGNEQF
TRBJ2-1 TRBV24-1 ATSGPGVRVDNEQF
TRBJ1-2 TRBV5-1 ASSAQHRQGFYGYT
TRBJ2-1 TRBV9 ASSDTLRGEQF
TRBJ1-5 TRBV7-9 ASSLYRGPSNQPQH
TRBJ2-5 TRBV9 ASSVKPTQETQY
TRBJ2-7 TRBV28 ASTSKVAGDYEQY
TRBJ1-5 TRBV28 ATDRGRNQPQH
TRBJ1-5 TRBV10-2 ASRLGQGNSGNQPQH
TRBJ1-2 TRBV11-2 ASSLVGRGRGGYT
TRBJ2-1 TRBV5-1 ASSLGGEGAEQF
TRBJ2-3 TRBV7-9 ASAAIGSRTDTQY
TRBJ2-7 TRBV28 ASSGGTSGSHEQY
TRBJ2-3 TRBV24-1 ATSDLRGTGGTDTQY
TRBJ2-2 TRBV4-1 ASSQEGGIGELF
TRBJ2-6 TRBV7-3 ASSQQGSGANVLT
TRBJ1-2 TRBV4-2 ASSQEGRGHYGYT
TRBJ1-1 TRBV6-1 ASSELTPF
TRBJ2-3 TRBV5-1 ASSLVSGGPLDTQY
TRBJ2-5 TRBV28 ASSLGSGNMEETQY